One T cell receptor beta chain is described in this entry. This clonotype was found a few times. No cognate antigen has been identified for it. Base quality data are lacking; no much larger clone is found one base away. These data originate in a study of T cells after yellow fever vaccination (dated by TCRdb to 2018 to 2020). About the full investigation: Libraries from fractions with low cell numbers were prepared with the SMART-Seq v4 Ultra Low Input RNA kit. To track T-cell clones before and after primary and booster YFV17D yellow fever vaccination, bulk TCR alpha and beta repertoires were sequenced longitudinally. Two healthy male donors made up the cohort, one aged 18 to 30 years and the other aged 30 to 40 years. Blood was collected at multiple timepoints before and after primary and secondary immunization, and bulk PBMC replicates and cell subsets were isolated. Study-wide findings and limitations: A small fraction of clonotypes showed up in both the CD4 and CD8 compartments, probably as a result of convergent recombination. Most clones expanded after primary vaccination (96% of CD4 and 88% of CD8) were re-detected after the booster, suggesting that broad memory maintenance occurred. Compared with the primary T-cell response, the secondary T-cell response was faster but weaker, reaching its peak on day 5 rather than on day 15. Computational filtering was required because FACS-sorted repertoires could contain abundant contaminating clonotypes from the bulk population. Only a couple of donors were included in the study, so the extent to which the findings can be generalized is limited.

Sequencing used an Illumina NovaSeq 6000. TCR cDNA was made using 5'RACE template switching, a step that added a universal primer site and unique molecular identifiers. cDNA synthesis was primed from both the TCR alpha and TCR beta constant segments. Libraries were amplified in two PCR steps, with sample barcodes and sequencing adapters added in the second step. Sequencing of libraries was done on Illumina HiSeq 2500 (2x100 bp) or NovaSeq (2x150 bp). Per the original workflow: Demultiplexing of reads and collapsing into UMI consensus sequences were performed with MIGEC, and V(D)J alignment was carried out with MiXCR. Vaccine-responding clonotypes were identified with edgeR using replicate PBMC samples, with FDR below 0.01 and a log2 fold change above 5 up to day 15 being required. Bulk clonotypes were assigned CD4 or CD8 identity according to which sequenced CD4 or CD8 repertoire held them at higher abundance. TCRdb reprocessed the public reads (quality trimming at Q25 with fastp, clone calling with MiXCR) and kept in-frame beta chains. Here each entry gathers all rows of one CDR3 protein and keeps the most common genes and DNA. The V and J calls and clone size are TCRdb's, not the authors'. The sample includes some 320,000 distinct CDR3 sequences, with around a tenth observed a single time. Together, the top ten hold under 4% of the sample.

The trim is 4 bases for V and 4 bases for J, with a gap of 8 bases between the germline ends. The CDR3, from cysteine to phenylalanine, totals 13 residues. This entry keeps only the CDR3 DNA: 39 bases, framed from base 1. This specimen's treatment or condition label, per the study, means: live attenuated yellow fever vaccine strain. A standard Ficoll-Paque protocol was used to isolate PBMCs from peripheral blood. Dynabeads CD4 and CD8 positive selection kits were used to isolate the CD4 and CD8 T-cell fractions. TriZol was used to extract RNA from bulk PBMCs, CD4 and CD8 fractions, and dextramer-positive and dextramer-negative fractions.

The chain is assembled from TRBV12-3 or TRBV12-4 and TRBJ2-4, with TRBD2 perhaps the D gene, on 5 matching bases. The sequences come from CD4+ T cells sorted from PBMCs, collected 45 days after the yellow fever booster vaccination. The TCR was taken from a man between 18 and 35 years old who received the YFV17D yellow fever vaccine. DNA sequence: TGTGCCAGCAGTTCGGGGAGAAAAAACATTCAGTACTTC. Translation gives CASSSGRKNIQYF.